This T cell receptor beta chain was found in a study of STAT3 mutations in large granular lymphocyte leukemia. Overall study: Under 50% of treated T-LGLL patients showed hematologic response to immunosuppression. Study results and caveats: TCR clonotype switching after therapy occurred in about 35% of the 18 patients. Some patients had dominant TCR clones larger than their STAT3 mutant burden. At least one immunodominant TCR beta clonotype appeared in every T-cell large granular lymphocyte leukemia patient. No sample exists from the first appearance of each clone.

The data were produced by immunoSEQ multiplex PCR, yet TCRdb's version contains in-frame clones alone and is incomplete. The sample lists roughly 14,000 clones, around 90% seen once, with approximately 10% in the top ten. As for this clone: What it binds is unknown.

CDR1 and CDR2 (germline): GTSNPN, SVGIG (reference sequence). The CDR3 spans 12 residues. Trimming shortened V by 4 bases and J by 3 bases, and 9 bases separated the two germline ends. The chain has TRBV30 and TRBJ1-1; D possibly corresponds to TRBD1 (6 bases). The sequence derives from a woman in her 50s with T-cell large granular lymphocyte leukemia. Some clones in this sample may be carry-over from other donors' samples. The source material was peripheral blood mononuclear cells. CDR3: CAWTTGYTEAFF. CDR3 nucleotide sequence: TGTGCCTGGACCACAGGGTACACTGAAGCTTTCTTT.